The 9 T cell receptor beta chains in this list originate from one sample, sequenced in a study of CD8+ T cells in alopecia areata. Sequencing relied on a cDNA template that was reverse transcribed from extracted RNA. Sequencing used immunoSEQ multiplex PCR; TCRdb keeps in-frame clones, though not all of them. The table shows some 210,000 clones, with just over 65% occurring only once. The treatment: oral pan-JAK inhibitor, 5-10 mg twice daily. Specimen: CD4+ T cells sorted from blood, collected around week 44, from a patient treated with tofacitinib. These receptors originate from a human donor with alopecia areata.

The chain employs TRBV30 and TRBJ1-1; no reliable D call. V lost 5 bases and J lost 0, with 13 bases in between. CDR1 and CDR2 (germline): GTSNPN, SVGIG (reference sequence). This CDR3 has 14 residues. The CDR3 DNA is TGTGCCTGGTTGAAAGGGCGGATGAACACTGAAGCTTTCTTT. It codes for CAWLKGRMNTEAFF.

This clone was counted between two and nine times. The chain joins TRBV19 to TRBJ2-3; D unclear. The CDR3 contains 14 residues. Germline loops: CDR1 LNHDA, CDR2 SQIVND (reference sequence). V dropped 7 bases and J dropped 2 bases, with 13 bases sitting between them. CDR3 bases: TGTGCCAGTACCATGAGGTGGCCCACAGATACGCAGTATTTT. Translation gives CASTMRWPTDTQYF.

Regarding this clone: This specimen includes other DNA sequences encoding the same CDR3. This chain's CDR3 is CSVRTGSGANVLTF. The CDR3 DNA follows: TGCAGCGTCCGGACGGGCTCTGGGGCCAACGTCCTGACTTTC. The chain couples TRBV29-1 to TRBJ2-6; D is undetermined. This CDR3 spans 14 amino acids. The ends were cut back, 6 bases at V and 0 bases at J, with 9 bases in the middle. CDR1 SQVTM and CDR2 ANQGSEA come from the germline V gene.

This chain joins TRBV15 and TRBJ1-1; no firm D call. V was clipped by 0 bases and J by 10 bases, with 9 bases between them. CDR3 size: 12 residues. Per germline, CDR1 LNHNV and CDR2 YYDKDF (reference sequence). The CDR3 DNA follows: TGTGCCACCAGCAGAGATCAATTTGGAGCTTTCTTT. It encodes CATSRDQFGAFF.

This clone was found once. One junction end disagrees with the germline gene, perhaps due to a read error. This CDR3 is CASSYLNYNKQFF. For the CDR3, the DNA is TGTGCCAGCAGTTACTTGAACTACAATAAGCAGTTCTTC. The chain recombines TRBV6-5 with TRBJ2-1; no definite D call. From germline, CDR1 is MNHEY and CDR2 SVGAGI. This CDR3 is built from 13 residues.

The chain uses TRBV7-3 and TRBJ1-1; D not certain. The germline V gene encodes CDR1 SGHTA and CDR2 FQGTGA. This CDR3 has 13 amino acids. With 5 bases removed from V and 5 bases from J, the gap between germline ends came to 12 bases. The CDR3 DNA is TGTGCCAGCAGCGCCATCCTCGGAACTGAAGCTTTCTTT. Translation gives CASSAILGTEAFF.

The chain links TRBV5-1 to TRBJ2-2; 7 nucleotides match TRBD1. The germline CDR1 and CDR2 sequences are SGHRS and YFSETQ. The CDR3 has 13 residues. The J segment lost 7 bases and the V segment lost 5 bases, leaving 5 bases of the junction unmatched. The CDR3 sequence is CASSSDRVGELFF. In nucleotides, the CDR3 is TGCGCCAGCAGTTCTGACAGGGTCGGGGAGCTGTTTTTT.

This clone was recorded a few times. The chain uses TRBV7-2 and TRBJ1-2; D is unclear. Germline CDR1 SGHTA, CDR2 FQGNSA. The V end was cut by 1 base, the J end by 8 bases, with 14 bases between. The CDR3 sequence is 14 residues long. The CDR3 DNA follows: TGTGCCAGCAGCTTAGGGGGAGGATCTGGAGGCTACACCTTC. It codes for CASSLGGGSGGYTF. The full variable domain, rest sourced from reference TRBV7-2 and TRBJ1-2, is GAGVSQSPSNKVTEKGKDVELRCDPISGHTALYWYRQSLGQGLEFLIYFQGNSAPDKSGLPSDRFSAERTGGSVSTLTIQRTQQEDSAVYLCASSLGGGSGGYTFGSGTRLTVV.

V usage is TRBV5-1 and J usage is TRBJ1-1, with a weak D call TRBD1 (5 bases). This CDR3 is built from 12 residues. Germline V gives CDR1 SGHRS, CDR2 YFSETQ. With 5 bases removed from V and 2 bases from J, the gap between germline ends came to 7 bases. In DNA form, the CDR3 reads TGCGCCAGCAGGACAGCTAACACTGAAGCTTTCTTT. It specifies CASRTANTEAFF. The variable domain in full, with the rest retrieved from reference TRBV5-1 and TRBJ1-1, is KAGVTQTPRYLIKTRGQQVTLSCSPISGHRSVSWYQQTPGQGLQFLFEYFSETQRNKGNFPGRFSGRQFSNSRSEMNVSTLELGDSALYLCASRTANTEAFFGQGTRLTVV.